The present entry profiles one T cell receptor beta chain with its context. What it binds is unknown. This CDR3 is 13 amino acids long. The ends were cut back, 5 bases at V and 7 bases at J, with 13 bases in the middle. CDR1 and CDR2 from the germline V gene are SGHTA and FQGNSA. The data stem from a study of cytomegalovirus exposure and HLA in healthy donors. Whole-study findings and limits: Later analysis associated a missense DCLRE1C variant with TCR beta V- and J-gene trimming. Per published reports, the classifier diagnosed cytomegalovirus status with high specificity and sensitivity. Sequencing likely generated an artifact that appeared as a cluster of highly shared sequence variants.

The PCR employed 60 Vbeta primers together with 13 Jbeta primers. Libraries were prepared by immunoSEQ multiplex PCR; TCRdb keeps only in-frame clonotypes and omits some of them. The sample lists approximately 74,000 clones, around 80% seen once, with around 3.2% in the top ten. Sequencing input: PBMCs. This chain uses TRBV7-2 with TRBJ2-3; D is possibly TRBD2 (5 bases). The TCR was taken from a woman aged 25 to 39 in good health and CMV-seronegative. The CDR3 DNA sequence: TGTGCCAGCAGCGAGGGTCCTCAGAATACGCAGTATTTT. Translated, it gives CASSEGPQNTQYF.